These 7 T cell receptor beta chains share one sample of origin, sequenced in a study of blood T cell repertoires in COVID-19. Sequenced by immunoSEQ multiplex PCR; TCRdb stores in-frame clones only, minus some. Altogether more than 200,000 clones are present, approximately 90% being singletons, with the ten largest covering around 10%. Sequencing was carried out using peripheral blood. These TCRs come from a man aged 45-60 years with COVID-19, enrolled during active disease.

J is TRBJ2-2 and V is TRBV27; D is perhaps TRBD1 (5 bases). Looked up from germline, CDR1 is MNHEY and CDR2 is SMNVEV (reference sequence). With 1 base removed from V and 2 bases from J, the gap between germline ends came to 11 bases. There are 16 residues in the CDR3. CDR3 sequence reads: CASSLWARANTGELFF. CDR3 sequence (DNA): TGTGCCAGCAGTTTATGGGCCAGGGCAAACACCGGGGAGCTGTTTTTT.

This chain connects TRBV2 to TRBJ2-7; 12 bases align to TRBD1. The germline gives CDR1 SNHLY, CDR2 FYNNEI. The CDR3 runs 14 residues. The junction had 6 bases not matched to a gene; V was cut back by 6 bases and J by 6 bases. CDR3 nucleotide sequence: TGTGCCAGCAGGGTGGGACAGGGGGCTTTCGAGCAGTACTTC. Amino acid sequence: CASRVGQGAFEQYF.

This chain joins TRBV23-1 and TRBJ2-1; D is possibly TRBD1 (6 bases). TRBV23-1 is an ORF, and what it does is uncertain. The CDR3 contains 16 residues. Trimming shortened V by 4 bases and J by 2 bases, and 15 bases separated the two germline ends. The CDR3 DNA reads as TGCGCCAGCAGTCTTAGAGACAGGATCCCCTACAATGAGCAGTTCTTC. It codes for CASSLRDRIPYNEQFF.

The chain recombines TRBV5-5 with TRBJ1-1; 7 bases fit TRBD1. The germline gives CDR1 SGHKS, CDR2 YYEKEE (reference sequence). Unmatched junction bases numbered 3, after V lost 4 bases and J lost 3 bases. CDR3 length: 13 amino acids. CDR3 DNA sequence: TGTGCCAGCAGCAAGACAGGGCACACTGAAGCTTTCTTT. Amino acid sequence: CASSKTGHTEAFF.

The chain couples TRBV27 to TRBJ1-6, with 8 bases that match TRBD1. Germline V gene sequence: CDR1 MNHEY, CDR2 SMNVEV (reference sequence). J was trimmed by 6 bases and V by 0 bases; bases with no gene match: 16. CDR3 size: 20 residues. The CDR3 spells CASSLSLWRGRGLGNSPLHF. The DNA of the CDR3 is TGTGCCAGCAGTTTATCGCTGTGGAGGGGCAGGGGGCTTGGTAATTCACCCCTCCACTTT.

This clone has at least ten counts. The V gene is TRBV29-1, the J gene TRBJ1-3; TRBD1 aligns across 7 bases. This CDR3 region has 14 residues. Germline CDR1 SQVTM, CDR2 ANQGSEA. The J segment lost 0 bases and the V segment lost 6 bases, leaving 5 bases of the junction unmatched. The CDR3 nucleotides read TGCAGCGTAGCCCCAGGGGGCTCTGGAAACACCATATATTTT. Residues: CSVAPGGSGNTIYF. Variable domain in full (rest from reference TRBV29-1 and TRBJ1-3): SAVISQKPSRDICQRGTSLTIQCQVDSQVTMMFWYRQQPGQSLTLIATANQGSEATYESGFVIDKFPISRPNLTFSTLTVSNMSPEDSSIYLCSVAPGGSGNTIYFGEGSWLTVV.

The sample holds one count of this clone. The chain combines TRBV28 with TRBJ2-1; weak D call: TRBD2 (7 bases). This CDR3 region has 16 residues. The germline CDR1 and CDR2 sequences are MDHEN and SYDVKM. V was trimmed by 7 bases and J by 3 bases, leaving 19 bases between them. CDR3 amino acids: CASTPGGGLNYNEQFF. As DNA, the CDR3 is TGTGCCAGCACCCCTGGGGGGGGGCTCAACTACAATGAGCAGTTCTTC.